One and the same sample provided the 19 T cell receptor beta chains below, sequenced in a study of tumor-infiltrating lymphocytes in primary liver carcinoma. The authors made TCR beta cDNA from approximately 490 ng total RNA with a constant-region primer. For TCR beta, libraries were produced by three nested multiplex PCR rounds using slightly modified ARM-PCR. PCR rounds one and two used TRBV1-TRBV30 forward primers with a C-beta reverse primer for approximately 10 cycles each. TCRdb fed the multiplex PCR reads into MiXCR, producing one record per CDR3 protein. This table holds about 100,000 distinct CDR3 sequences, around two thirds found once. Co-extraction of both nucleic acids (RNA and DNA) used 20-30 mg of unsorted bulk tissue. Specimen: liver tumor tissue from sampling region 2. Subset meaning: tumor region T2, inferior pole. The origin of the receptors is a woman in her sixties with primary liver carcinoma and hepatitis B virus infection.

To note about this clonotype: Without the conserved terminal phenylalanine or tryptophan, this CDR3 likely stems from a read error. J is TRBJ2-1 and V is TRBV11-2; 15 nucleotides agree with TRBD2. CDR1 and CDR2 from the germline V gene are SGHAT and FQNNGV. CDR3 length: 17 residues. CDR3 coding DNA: TGTGCCAGCAGCGACGGGACTAGCGGGAGGTCCTACAATGGGCAGTTCTCA. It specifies CASSDGTSGRSYNGQFS.

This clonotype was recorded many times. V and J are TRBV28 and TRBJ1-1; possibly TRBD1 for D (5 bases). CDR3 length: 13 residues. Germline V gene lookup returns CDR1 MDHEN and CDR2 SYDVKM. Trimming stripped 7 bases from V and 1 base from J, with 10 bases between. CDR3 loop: CASMVQGNTEAFF. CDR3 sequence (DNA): TGTGCCAGCATGGTTCAGGGGAACACTGAAGCTTTCTTT.

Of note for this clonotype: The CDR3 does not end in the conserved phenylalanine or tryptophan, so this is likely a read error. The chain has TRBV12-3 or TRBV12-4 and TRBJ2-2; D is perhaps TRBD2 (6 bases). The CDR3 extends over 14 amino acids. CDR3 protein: CASSPIANTGGLFL. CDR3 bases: TGTGCCAGCAGTCCCATAGCAAACACCGGGGGGCTGTTTTTG.

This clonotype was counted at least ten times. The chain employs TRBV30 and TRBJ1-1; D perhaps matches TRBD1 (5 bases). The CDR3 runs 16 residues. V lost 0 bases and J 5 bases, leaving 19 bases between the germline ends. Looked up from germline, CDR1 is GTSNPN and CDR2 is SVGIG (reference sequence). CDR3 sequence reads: CAWSVLGRERETEAFF. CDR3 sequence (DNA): TGTGCCTGGAGTGTACTCGGCAGGGAGAGGGAGACTGAAGCTTTCTTT.

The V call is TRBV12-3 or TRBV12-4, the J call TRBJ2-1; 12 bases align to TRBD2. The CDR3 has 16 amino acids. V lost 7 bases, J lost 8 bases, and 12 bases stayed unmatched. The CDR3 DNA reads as TGTGCCAGCACTTTTTTGGCTAGCGGGAGGGACGATGAGCAGTTCTTC. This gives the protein CASTFLASGRDDEQFF.

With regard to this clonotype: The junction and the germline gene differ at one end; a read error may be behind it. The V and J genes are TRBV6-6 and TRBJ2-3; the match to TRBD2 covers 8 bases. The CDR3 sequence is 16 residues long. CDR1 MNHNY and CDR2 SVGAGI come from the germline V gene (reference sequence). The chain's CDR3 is CVSSSKGPAGVGTQYF. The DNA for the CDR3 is TGTGTCAGCAGTTCCAAAGGACCAGCGGGAGTGGGTACGCAGTATTTT.

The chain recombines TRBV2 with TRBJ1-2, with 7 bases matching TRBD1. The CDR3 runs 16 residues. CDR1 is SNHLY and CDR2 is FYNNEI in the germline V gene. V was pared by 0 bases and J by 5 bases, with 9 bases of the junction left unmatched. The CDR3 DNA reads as TGTGCCAGCAGTGAAGCGCTTCGGAGGGGGCGGTATGGCTACACCTTC. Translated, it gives CASSEALRRGRYGYTF.

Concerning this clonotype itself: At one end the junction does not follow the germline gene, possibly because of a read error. CDR3 residues: CASSPRQLNTEASF. The CDR3 coding sequence is TGTGCCAGCAGTCCACGGCAGCTGAACACTGAAGCTTCCTTT. V and J are TRBV11-3 and TRBJ1-1; D not resolved. CDR1 is SGHNT and CDR2 is YENEEA in the germline V gene. The CDR3 covers 14 residues.

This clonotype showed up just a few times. The DNA of the CDR3 is TGTGCCAGCAGTTCGACCCTCCGGGACAGGGGGCGGAATGAGCAGTTCTTC. Its protein is CASSSTLRDRGRNEQFF. This rearrangement joins TRBV28 to TRBJ2-1, with 12 bases that match TRBD1. Germline trimming cut 4 bases from V and 7 bases from J; bases unmatched to any gene: 11. CDR1 and CDR2 (germline): MDHEN, SYDVKM. The CDR3 spans 17 residues.

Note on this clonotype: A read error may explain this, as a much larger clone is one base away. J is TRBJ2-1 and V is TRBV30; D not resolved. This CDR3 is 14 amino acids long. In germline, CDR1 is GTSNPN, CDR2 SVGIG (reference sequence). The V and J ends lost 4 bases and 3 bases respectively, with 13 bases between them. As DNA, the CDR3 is TGTGCCTGGACTCGTCGCAGCTTCTACAATGAGCAGTTCTTC. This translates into CAWTRRSFYNEQFF.

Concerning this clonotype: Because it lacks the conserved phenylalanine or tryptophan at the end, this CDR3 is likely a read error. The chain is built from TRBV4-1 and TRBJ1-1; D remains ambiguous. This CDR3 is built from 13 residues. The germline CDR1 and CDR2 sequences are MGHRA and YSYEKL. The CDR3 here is CTSSQLPLVRAFI. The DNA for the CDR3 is TGCACCAGCAGCCAACTCCCGTTAGTTCGTGCTTTCATT.

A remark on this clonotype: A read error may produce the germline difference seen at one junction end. The CDR3 loop reads CASSEASGSSHEQYF. The CDR3, as DNA: TGTGCCAGCAGTGAAGCTAGCGGCAGCTCCCACGAGCAGTACTTC. The chain recombines TRBV6-1 with TRBJ2-7, with D possibly being TRBD2 (6 bases). The CDR3 runs to 15 residues. The germline V gene encodes CDR1 MNHNS and CDR2 SASEGT.

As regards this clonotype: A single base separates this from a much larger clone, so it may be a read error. The CDR3 protein is CASSEAATGGQPQHF. The CDR3, as DNA: TGTGCCAGCAGTGAAGCGGCCACAGGGGGACAGCCCCAGCATTTT. This chain links TRBV6-1 with TRBJ1-5; the match to TRBD1 covers 8 bases. This CDR3 is built from 15 residues. From germline, CDR1 is MNHNS and CDR2 SASEGT. The J segment lost 7 bases and the V segment lost 0 bases, leaving 5 bases of the junction unmatched.

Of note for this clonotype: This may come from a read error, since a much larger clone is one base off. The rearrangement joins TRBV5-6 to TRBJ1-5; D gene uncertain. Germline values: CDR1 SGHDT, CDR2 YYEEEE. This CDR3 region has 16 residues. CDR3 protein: CGSSRTLGLSNQPQHF. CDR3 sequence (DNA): TGTGGCAGCAGCCGGACCCTGGGTTTAAGCAATCAGCCCCAGCATTTT.

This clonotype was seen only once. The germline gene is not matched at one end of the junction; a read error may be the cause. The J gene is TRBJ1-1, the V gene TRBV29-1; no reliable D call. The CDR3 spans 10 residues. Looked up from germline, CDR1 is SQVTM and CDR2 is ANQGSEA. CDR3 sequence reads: CSGGLEEASF. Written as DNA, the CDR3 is TGCAGCGGAGGACTGGAGGAAGCTTCCTTT.

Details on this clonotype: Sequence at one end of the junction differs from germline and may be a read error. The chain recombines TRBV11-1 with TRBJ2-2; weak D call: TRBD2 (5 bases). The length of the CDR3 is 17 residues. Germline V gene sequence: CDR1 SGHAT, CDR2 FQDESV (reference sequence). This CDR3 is CASSARPSLVNTGELFF. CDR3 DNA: TGTGCCAGTAGCGCCCGGCCATCCCTAGTTAACACCGGAGAGCTTTTTTTT. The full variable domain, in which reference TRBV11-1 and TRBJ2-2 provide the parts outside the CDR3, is EAEVAQSPRYKITEKSQAVAFWCDPISGHATLYWYRQILGQGPELLVQFQDESVVDDSQLPKDRFSAERLKGVDSTLKIQPAELGDSAMYLCASSARPSLVNTGELFFGEGSRLTVL.

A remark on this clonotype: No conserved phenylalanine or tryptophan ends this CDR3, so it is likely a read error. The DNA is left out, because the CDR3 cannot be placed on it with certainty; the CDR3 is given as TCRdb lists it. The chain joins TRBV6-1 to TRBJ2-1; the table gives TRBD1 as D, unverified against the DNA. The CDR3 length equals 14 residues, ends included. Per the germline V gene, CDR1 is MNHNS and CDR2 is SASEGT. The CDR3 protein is CASSTGALGSERFL.

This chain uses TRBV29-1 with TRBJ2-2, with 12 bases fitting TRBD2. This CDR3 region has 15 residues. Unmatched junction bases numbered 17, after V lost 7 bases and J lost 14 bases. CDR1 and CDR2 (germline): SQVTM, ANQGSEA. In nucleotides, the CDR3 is TGCAGCGCCCGGACTAGCGGGACCGACACCGGGAAACTGTTTTTT. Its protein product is CSARTSGTDTGKLFF.

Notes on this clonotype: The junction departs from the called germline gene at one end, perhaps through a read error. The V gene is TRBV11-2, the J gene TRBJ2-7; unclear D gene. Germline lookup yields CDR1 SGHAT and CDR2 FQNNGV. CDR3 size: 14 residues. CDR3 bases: TGCGCCAGTAGCCCAAGCGTGACGGGTGCCGAGCAGTACTTC. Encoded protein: CASSPSVTGAEQYF.